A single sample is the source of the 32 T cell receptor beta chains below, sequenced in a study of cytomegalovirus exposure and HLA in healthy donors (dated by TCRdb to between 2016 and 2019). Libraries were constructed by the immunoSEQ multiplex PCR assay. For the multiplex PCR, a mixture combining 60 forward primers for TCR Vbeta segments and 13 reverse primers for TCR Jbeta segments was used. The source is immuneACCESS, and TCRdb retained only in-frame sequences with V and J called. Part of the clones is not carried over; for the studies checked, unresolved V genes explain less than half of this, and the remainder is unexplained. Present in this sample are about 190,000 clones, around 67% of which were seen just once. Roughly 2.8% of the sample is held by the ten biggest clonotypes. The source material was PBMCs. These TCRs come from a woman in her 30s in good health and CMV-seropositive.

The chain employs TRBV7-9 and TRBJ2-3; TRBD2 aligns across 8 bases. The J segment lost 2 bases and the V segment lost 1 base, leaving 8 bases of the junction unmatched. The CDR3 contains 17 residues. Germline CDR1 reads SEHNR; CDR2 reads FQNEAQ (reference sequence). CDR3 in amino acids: CASSLGEGLAPTDTQYF. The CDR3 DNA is TGTGCCAGCAGCTTAGGGGAAGGACTAGCACCCACAGATACGCAGTATTTT. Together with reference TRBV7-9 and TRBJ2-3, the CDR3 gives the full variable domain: DTGVSQNPRHKITKRGQNVTFRCDPISEHNRLYWYRQTLGQGPEFLTYFQNEAQLEKSRLLSDRFSAERPKGSFSTLEIQRTEQGDSAMYLCASSLGEGLAPTDTQYFGPGTRLTVL.

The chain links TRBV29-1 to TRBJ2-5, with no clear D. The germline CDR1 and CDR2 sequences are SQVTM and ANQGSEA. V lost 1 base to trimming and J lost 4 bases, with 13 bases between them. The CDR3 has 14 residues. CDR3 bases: TGCAGCGTTGAAGTACTCGAGCTGGTAGAGACCCAGTACTTC. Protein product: CSVEVLELVETQYF.

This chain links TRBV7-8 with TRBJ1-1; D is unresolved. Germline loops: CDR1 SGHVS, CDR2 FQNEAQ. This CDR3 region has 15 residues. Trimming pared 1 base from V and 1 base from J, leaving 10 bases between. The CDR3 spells CASSLDRFGNTEAFF. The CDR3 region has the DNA TGTGCCAGCAGCTTAGACCGATTCGGGAACACTGAAGCTTTCTTT.

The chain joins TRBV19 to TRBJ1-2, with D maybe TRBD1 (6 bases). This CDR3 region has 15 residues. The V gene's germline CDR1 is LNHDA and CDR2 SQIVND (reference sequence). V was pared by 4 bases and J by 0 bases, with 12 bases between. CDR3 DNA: TGTGCCAGTAGTAGGGGGACAACAGCTAACTATGGCTACACCTTC. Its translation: CASSRGTTANYGYTF.

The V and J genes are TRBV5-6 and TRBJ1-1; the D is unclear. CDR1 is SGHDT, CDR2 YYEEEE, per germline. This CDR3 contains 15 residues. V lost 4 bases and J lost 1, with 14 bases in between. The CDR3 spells CASSRDPAGNTEAFF. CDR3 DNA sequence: TGTGCCAGCAGCCGGGATCCCGCTGGGAACACTGAAGCTTTCTTT.

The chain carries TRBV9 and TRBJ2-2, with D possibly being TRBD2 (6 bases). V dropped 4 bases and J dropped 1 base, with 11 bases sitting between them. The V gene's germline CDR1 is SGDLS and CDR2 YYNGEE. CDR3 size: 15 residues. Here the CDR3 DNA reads TGTGCCAGCAGCCGACTAGACGGGAACACCGGGGAGCTGTTTTTT. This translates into CASSRLDGNTGELFF.

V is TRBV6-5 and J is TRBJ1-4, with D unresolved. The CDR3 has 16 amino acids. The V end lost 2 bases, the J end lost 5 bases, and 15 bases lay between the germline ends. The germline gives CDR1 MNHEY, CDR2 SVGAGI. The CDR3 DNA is TGTGCCAGCAGTTACCTAGCCCAGGCCTCAAATGAAAAACTGTTTTTT. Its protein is CASSYLAQASNEKLFF.

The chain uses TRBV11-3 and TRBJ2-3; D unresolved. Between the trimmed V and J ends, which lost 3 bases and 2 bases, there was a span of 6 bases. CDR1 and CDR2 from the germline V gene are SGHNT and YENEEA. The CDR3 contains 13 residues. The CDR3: CASSLRFTDTQYF. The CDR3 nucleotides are TGTGCCAGCAGCTTGAGATTCACAGATACGCAGTATTTT.

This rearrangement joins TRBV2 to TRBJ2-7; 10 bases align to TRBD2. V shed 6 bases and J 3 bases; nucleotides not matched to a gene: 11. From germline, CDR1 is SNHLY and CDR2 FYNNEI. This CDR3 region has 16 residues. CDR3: CASRPSNVAGGYEQYF. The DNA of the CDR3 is TGTGCCAGCAGGCCTTCTAACGTAGCGGGAGGCTACGAGCAGTACTTC. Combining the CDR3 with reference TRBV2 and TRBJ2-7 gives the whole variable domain EPEVTQTPSHQVTQMGQEVILRCVPISNHLYFYWYRQILGQKVEFLVSFYNNEISEKSEIFDDQFSVERPDGSNFTLKIRSTKLEDSAMYFCASRPSNVAGGYEQYFGPGTRLTVT.

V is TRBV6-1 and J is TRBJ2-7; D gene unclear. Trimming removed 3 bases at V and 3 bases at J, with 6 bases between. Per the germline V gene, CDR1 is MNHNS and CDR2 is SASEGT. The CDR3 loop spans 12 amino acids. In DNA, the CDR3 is TGTGCCAGCAGTGAGGGCCGCTACGAGCAGTACTTC. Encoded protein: CASSEGRYEQYF.

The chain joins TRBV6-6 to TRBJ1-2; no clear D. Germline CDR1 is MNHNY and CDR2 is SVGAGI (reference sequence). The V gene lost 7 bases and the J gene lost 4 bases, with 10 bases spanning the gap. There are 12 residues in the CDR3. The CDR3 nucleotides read TGTGCCAGCACCCCCCTCCTCTATGGCTACACCTTC. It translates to CASTPLLYGYTF.

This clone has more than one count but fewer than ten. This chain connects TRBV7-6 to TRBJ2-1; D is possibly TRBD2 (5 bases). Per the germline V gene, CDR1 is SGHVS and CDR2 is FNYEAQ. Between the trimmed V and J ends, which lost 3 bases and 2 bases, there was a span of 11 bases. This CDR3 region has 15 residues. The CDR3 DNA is TGTGCCAGCAGCTTGGACTGGGGAACCTACAATGAGCAGTTCTTC. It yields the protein CASSLDWGTYNEQFF.

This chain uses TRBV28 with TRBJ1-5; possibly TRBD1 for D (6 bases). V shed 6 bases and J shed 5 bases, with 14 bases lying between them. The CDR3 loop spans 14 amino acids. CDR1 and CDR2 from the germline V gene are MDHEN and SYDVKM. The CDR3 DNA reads TGTGCCAGCAGACCACAGGGATCTCATCAGCCCCAGCATTTT. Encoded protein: CASRPQGSHQPQHF.

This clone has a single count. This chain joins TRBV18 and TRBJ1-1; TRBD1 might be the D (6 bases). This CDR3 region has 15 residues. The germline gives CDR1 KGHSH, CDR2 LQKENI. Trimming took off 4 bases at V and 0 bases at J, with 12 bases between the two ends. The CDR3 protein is CASSLWTDMNTEAFF. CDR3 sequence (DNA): TGTGCCAGCTCACTCTGGACAGACATGAACACTGAAGCTTTCTTT.

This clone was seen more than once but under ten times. The DNA of the CDR3 is TGTGCCAGCAGTCCCCAGGGAACTGGAAACACCATATATTTT. This sequence encodes CASSPQGTGNTIYF. The chain combines TRBV6-5 with TRBJ1-3, with a tentative D call TRBD1 (5 bases). CDR1 is MNHEY and CDR2 is SVGAGI in the germline V gene. V lost 5 bases and J lost 2, with 10 bases in between. The CDR3 covers 14 residues.

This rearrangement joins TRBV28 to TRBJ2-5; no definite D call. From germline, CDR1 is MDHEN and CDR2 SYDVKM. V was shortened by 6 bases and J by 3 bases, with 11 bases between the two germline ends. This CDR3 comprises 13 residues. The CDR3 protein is CASRTRTEETQYF. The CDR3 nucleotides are TGTGCCAGCAGAACCCGAACTGAAGAGACCCAGTACTTC.

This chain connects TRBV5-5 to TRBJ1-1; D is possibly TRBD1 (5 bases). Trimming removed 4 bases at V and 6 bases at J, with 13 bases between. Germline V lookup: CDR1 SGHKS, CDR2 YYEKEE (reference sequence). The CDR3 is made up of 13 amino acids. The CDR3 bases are TGTGCCAGCAGCCCTTGGGGGGGAGCTGAAGCTTTCTTT. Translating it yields CASSPWGGAEAFF.

CDR3: CASSLDRVKPQHF. In DNA form, the CDR3 reads TGTGCCAGCAGCTTAGACAGGGTAAAGCCCCAGCATTTT. The genes are TRBV7-6 and TRBJ1-5, with D possibly being TRBD1 (6 bases). The ends were cut back, 1 base at V and 8 bases at J, with 9 bases in the middle. The CDR3 runs 13 residues. The germline V gene encodes CDR1 SGHVS and CDR2 FNYEAQ.

CDR3 nucleotides: TGCAGTGCGCCTTTGAGCCGTGAGCAGTACTTC. Translating it yields CSAPLSREQYF. The chain carries TRBV20-1 and TRBJ2-7; D not certain. The V gene's germline CDR1 is DFQATT and CDR2 SNEGSKA (reference sequence). V was pared by 6 bases and J by 7 bases, with 13 bases between. This CDR3 is built from 11 residues.

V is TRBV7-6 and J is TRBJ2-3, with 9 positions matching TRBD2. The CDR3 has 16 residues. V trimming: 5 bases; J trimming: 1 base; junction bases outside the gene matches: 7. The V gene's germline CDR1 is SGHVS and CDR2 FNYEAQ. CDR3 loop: CASSLLAGARTDTQYF. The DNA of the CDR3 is TGTGCCAGCAGCCTTTTAGCGGGGGCCCGCACAGATACGCAGTATTTT.

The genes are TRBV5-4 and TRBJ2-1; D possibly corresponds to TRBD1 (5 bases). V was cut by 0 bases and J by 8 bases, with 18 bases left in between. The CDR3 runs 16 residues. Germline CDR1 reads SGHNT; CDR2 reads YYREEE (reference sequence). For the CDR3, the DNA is TGTGCCAGCAGCTTGGAAGGAGTCAGGGCTTGGGATGAGCAGTTCTTC. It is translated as CASSLEGVRAWDEQFF.

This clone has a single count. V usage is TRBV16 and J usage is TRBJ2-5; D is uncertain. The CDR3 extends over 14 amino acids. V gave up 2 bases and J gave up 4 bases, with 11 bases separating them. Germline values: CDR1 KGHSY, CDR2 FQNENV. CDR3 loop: CASSQGMERETQYF. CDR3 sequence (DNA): TGTGCCAGCAGCCAAGGTATGGAGAGAGAGACCCAGTACTTC.

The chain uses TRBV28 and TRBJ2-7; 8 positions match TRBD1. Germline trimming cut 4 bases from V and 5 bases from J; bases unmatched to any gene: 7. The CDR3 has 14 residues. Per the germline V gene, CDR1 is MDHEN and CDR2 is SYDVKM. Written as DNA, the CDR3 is TGTGCCAGCAGTTCCCGGACAGGGAAAGACGAGCAGTACTTC. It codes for CASSSRTGKDEQYF. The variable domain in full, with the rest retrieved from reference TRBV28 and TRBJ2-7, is DVKVTQSSRYLVKRTGEKVFLECVQDMDHENMFWYRQDPGLGLRLIYFSYDVKMKEKGDIPEGYSVSREKKERFSLILESASTNQTSMYLCASSSRTGKDEQYFGPGTRLTVT.

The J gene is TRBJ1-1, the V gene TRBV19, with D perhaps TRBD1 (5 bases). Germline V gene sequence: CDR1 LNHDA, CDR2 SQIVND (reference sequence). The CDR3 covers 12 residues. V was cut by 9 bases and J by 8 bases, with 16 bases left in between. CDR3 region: CASDGGSDEAFF. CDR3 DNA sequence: TGTGCCAGCGACGGGGGTTCCGACGAAGCTTTCTTT.

CDR3 DNA: TGTGCCATCAGTGATGGAGCAGGGTTCTCCTACGAGCAGTACTTC. This gives the protein CAISDGAGFSYEQYF. The genes are TRBV10-3 and TRBJ2-7, with a possible D match to TRBD1 (5 bases). V lost 3 bases and J 0 bases, leaving 12 bases between the germline ends. CDR3 length equals 15 residues. Germline V gene data show CDR1 as ENHRY and CDR2 as SYGVKD.

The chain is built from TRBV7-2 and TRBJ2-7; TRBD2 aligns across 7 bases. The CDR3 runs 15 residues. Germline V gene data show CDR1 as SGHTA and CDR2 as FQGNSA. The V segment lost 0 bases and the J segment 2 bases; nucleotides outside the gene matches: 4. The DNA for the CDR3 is TGTGCCAGCAGCTTAGCGGCTAGCGGAACCTACGAGCAGTACTTC. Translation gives CASSLAASGTYEQYF.

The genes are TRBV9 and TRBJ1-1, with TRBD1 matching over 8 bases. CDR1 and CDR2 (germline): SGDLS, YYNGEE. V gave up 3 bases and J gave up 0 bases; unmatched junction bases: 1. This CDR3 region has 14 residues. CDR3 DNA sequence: TGTGCCAGCAGCGAGGACAGGGTGAACACTGAAGCTTTCTTT. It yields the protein CASSEDRVNTEAFF.

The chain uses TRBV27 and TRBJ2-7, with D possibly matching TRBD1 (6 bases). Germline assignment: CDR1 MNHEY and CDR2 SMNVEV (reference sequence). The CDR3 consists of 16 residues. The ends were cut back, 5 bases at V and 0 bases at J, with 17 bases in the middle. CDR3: CASSITTGTLSYEQYF. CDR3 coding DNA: TGTGCCAGCAGTATTACAACCGGGACACTCTCCTACGAGCAGTACTTC.

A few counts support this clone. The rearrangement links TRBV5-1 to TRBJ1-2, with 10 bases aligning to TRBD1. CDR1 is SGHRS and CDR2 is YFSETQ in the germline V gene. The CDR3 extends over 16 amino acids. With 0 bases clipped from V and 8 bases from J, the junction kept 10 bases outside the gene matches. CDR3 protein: CASSLEWPGTGVGYTF. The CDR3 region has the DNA TGCGCCAGCAGCTTGGAGTGGCCAGGGACAGGGGTCGGCTACACCTTC.

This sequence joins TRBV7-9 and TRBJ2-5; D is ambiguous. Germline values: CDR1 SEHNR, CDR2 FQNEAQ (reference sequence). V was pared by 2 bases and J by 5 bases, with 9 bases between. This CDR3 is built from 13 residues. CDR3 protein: CASSLSQAETQYF. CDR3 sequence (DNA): TGTGCCAGCAGCTTAAGTCAGGCGGAGACCCAGTACTTC.

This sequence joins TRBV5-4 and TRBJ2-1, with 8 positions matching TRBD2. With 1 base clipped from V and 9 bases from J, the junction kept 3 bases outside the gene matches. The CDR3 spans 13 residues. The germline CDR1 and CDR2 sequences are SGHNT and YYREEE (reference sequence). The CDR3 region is CASSLPSGSEQFF. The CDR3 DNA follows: TGTGCCAGCAGCTTGCCCAGCGGGAGTGAGCAGTTCTTC.

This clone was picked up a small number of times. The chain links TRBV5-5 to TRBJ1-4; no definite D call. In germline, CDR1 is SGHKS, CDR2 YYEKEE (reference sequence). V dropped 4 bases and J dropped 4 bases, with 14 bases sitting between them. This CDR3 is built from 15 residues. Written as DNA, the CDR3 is TGTGCCAGCAGCCTAACCCATCTGAGTAATGAAAAACTGTTTTTT. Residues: CASSLTHLSNEKLFF.